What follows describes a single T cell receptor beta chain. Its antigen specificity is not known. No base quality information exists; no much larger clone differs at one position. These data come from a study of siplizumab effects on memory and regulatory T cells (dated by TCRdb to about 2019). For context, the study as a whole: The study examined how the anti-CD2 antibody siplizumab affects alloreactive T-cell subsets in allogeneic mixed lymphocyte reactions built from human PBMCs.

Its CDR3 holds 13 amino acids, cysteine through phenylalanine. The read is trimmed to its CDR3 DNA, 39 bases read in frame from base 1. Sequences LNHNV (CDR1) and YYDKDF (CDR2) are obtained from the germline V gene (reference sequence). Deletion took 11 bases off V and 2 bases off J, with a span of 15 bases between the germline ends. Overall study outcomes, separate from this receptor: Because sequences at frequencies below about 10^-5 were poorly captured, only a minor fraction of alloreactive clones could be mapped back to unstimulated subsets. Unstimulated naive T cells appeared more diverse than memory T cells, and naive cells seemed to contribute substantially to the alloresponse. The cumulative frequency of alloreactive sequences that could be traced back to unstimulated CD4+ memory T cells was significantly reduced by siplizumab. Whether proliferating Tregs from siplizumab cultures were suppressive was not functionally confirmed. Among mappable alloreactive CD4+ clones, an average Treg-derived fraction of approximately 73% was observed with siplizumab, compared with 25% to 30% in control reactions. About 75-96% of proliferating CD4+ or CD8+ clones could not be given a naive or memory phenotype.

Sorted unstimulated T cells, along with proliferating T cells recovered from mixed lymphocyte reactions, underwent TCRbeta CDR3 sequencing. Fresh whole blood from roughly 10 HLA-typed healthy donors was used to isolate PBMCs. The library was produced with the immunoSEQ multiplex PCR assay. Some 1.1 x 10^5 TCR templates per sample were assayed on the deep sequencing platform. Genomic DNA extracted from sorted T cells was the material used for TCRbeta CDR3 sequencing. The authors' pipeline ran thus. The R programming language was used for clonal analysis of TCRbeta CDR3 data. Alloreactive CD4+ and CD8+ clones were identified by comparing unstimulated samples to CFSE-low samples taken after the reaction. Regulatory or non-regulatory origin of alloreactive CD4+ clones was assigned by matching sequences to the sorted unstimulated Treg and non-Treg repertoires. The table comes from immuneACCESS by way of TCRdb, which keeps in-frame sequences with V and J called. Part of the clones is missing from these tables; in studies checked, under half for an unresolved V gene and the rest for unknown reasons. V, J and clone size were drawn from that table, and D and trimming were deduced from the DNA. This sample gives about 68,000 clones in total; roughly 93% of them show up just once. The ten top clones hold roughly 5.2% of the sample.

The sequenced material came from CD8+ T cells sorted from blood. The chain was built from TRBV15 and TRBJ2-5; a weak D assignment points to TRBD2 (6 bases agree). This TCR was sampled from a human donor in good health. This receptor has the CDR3 CAAAGRGQETQYF. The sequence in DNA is TGTGCCGCCGCGGGACGGGGACAAGAGACCCAGTACTTC.